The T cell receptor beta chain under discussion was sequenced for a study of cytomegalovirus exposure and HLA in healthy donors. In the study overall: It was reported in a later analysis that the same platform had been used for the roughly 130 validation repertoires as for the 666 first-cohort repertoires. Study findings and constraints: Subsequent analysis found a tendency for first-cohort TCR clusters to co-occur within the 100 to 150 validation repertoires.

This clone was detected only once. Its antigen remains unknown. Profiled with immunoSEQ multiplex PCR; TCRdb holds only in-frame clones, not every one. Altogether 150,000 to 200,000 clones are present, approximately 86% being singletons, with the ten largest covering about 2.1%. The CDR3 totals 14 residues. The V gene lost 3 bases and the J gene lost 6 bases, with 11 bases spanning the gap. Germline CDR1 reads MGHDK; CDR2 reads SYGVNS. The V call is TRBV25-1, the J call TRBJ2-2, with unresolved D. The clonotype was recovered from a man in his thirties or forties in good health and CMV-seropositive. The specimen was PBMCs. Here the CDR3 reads CASSDPRFAGELFF. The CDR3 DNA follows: TGTGCCAGCAGTGACCCCAGGTTCGCCGGGGAGCTGTTTTTT.